A selection of T cell receptor beta chains follows, all from one sample in a study of blood T cell repertoires in COVID-19. The data were produced by immunoSEQ multiplex PCR, yet TCRdb's version contains in-frame clones alone and is incomplete. The sample records around 54,000 clones, less than 95% being singletons. Sequenced: peripheral blood. The receptors here all came from a human donor in a cohort sampled during active COVID-19. The conserved cysteine and the conserved F or W are not part of the CDR3 here.

TRBV5-1	TRBJ2-7	ASSPSSAYEQY
TRBV10-3	TRBJ2-1	AIRGGSYNEQF
TRBV27	TRBJ1-3	ASSPGTATGNTIY
TRBV7-9	TRBJ2-5	ASSNGLAGEETQY
TRBV29-1	TRBJ2-7	SVWGHDEQY
TRBV21-1	TRBJ2-7	ASSKDVVLFPHEQY
TRBV30	TRBJ1-2	AWSLAVGSKGGYT
TRBV7-8	TRBJ2-3	ASSLRTSGDTQY
TRBV18	TRBJ2-3	ASSPTGAGVTDTQY
TRBV21-1	TRBJ2-1	ASSNWETGVSYNEQF
TRBV7-9	TRBJ2-7	ASSPGPGPYEQY
TRBV29-1	TRBJ1-1	SVARTGLNTEAF
TRBV5-1	TRBJ1-3	ASSLEPGINTIY
TRBV7-8	TRBJ1-1	ASSLTGGTEAF
TRBV5-1	TRBJ2-2	ASSLPQRTGELF
TRBV11-2	TRBJ1-5	ASSSEINQPQH
TRBV5-1	TRBJ1-1	ASSLDVRPMNTEAF
TRBV27	TRBJ1-3	ASSFTGGFGNTIY
TRBV6-2/TRBV6-3	TRBJ1-5	ASSSLTGGIGNQPQH
TRBV11-2	TRBJ2-3	ASSLGRGITDTQY
TRBV15	TRBJ1-1	ATSPGGTGGNTEAF
TRBV2	TRBJ2-6	ASAARGFGANVLT
TRBV27	TRBJ2-1	ASSFQGNEQF
TRBV19	TRBJ2-1	ASSIAQLNNEQF
TRBV11-2	TRBJ2-1	ASAITGTSGRPVPNEQF
TRBV6-1	TRBJ2-7	ASSETAGENEQY
TRBV18	TRBJ1-2	ASSPQRGQGSGYT
TRBV19	TRBJ2-1	ASRTGTSGYNEQF
TRBV3-1/TRBV3-2	TRBJ2-1	ASSQGWGQGRGEQF
TRBV6-1	TRBJ1-2	ASSEGQGGFGYT
TRBV24-1	TRBJ1-2	ATSDPGRAHGGYT
TRBV19	TRBJ2-2	ASSKVGTLNTGELF
TRBV12-3/TRBV12-4	TRBJ2-5	ASSLSGVETQY
TRBV9	TRBJ2-1	ASSVGQGAYNEQF
TRBV28	TRBJ1-2	ASRHRGTGYYGYT
TRBV16	TRBJ2-7	ASSQYQGPYEQY
TRBV9	TRBJ1-4	ASSGRQGTATNEKLF
TRBV28	TRBJ1-4	ASSPGTINEKLF
TRBV11-2	TRBJ2-7	ASSAGQAYEQY
TRBV27	TRBJ1-1	ASSHSNLPVGGTEAF
TRBV18	TRBJ2-1	ASSRTGGGLYNEQF
TRBV3-1/TRBV3-2	TRBJ2-5	ASSQSTETQY
TRBV11-2	TRBJ1-6	ASSLDISEADSPLH
TRBV5-1	TRBJ2-5	ASSSTGGGAETQY